The T cell receptor (beta chain) described here comes from a study of OX40 agonist ivuxolimab in advanced cancers. Broadly, across the study: The costimulatory receptor OX40 (CD134) was targeted by ivuxolimab, a fully human IgG2 agonistic monoclonal antibody. Intravenous ivuxolimab was administered to patients every 2 weeks at six dose levels: 0.01, 0.1, 0.3, 1.5, 3 and 10 mg/kg. Of the approximately 50 patients in dose escalation, 19 had hepatocellular carcinoma, some 15 had melanoma, 9 had renal cell carcinoma and 9 had head and neck cancer. A male proportion of roughly 85% and a mean age of roughly 55 years, ranging from about 20 to 79, were recorded for the dose-escalation cohort. Patients were allowed to have had prior anti-PD-1, anti-PD-L1 or anti-CTLA-4 therapy, and around 40% of the dose-escalation patients had previously received checkpoint inhibitors. Partial responses were achieved by three dose-escalation patients, of whom one had hepatocellular carcinoma and two had cutaneous melanoma. Peripheral TCRbeta sequencing aimed to test whether ivuxolimab altered TCR sequence diversity and caused clonal T-cell expansion. The paper describes the monotherapy dose-escalation part (N = 52 patients) of the phase I trial of ivuxolimab. What the authors observed across the whole study: At doses from 0.1 to 3.0 mg/kg, clonal expansion was seen in both CD4+ and CD8+ blood T cells between baseline and week 6. In partial responders in the 0.1-3.0 mg/kg groups, normalized peripheral clonal expansion was found to be among the lowest, especially among CD8+ T cells. Low levels of normalized T-cell clonal expansion were also seen in some patients who did not respond. Antigen specificity was not determined for the clonally expanded peripheral T cells. After ivuxolimab, expanded clones were on average more numerous among CD8+ T cells than among CD4+ T cells.

In the germline V gene (reference sequence), CDR1 corresponds to LNHDA and CDR2 to SQIVND. Spanning cysteine to phenylalanine, the CDR3 consists of 16 amino acids. Of all the DNA, just the CDR3 is kept, 48 bases in frame from base 1. V gives up 5 bases and J gives up 9 bases, and the segment between their germline ends measures 23 bases. A word on this clone: Its antigen remains unidentified. Qualities for individual bases were not recorded, and no much larger clone is one base off.

Genomic DNA was isolated from the sorted cells so that the TCRbeta CDR3 region could be sequenced. TCRbeta CDR3 regions were sequenced using the immunoSEQ Assay. As stored in TCRdb, this immuneACCESS dataset retains in-frame rearrangements with V and J assigned. A fraction of the clones does not appear; measured against another copy, unresolved V genes explain less than half of the discrepancy, and the remainder lacks a known reason. This sample holds under 110,000 clones; about nine tenths were observed only once. The ten top clones hold approximately 0.5% of the sample. The trial excluded patients who had a history of autoimmune disease or who were on systemic immunosuppression. Peripheral blood for TCR sequencing was drawn from every dose cohort at baseline, at cycle 4 day 1 and at cycle 7 day 1. The samples were taken from a phase I, first-in-human, multicenter, open-label dose-escalation trial of ivuxolimab. Adults with locally advanced or metastatic head and neck squamous cell, hepatocellular, melanoma or renal cell carcinoma were enrolled in the trial. Before TCR sequencing, CD4+ T cells and CD8+ T cells from peripheral blood were sorted into separate populations.

The chain was built from TRBV19 and TRBJ2-1; the D gene is perhaps TRBD2, from 6 matching bases. The sequence derives from an adult with an advanced solid tumor such as melanoma, head and neck, liver or kidney cancer. This specimen consisted of CD4+ or CD8+ T cells sorted from blood, obtained in a trial of the OX40 agonist ivuxolimab. The nucleotide sequence is given as TGTGCCAGTAGTCATACGTGGCGGACTACGAGGAGTGAGCAGTTCTTC. Translated, this gives CASSHTWRTTRSEQFF.